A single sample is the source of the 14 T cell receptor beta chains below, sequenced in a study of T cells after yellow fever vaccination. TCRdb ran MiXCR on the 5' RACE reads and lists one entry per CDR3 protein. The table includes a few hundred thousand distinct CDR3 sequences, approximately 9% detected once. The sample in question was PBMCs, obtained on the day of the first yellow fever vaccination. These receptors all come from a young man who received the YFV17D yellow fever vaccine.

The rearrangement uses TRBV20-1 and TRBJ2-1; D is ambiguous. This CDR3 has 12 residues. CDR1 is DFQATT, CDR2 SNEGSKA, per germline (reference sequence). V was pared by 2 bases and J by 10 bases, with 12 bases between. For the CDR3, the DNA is TGCAGTGCTAGAATCTCTCAACGGGAGCAGTTCTTC. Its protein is CSARISQREQFF.

This CDR3 is CASSRWRTGKDGNEKLFF. DNA of the CDR3: TGTGCCAGCAGCCGGTGGCGGACAGGGAAAGACGGTAATGAAAAACTGTTTTTT. The rearrangement uses TRBV11-1 and TRBJ1-4, with 8 bases that match TRBD1. CDR1 and CDR2 from the germline V gene are SGHAT and FQDESV (reference sequence). V gave up 5 bases and J gave up 4 bases; unmatched junction bases: 15. The length of the CDR3 is 18 residues.

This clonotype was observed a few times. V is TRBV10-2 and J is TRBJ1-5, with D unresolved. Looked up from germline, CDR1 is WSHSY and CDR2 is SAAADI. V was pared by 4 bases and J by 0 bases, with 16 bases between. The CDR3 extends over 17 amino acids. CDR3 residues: CASSVRRVFSSNQPQHF. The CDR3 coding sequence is TGCGCCAGCAGTGTAAGGAGGGTTTTTAGTAGCAATCAGCCCCAGCATTTT.

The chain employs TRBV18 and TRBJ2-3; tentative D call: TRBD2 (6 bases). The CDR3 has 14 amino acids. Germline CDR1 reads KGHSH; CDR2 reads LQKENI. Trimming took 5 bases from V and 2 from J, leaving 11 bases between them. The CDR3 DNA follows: TGTGCCAGCTCATCCCGGGACTTCACAGATACGCAGTATTTT. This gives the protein CASSSRDFTDTQYF.

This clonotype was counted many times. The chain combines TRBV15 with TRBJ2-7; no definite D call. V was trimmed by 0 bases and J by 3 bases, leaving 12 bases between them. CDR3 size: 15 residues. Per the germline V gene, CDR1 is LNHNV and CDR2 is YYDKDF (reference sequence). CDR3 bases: TGTGCCACCAGCAGAGATTTGGCAGCCCTCTACGAGCAGTACTTC. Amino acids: CATSRDLAALYEQYF.

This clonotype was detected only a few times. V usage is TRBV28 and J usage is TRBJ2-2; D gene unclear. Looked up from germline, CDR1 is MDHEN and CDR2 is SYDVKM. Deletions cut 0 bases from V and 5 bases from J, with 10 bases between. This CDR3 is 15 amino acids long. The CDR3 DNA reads TGTGCCAGCAGTTTATGGGACCTTGCAACCGGGGAGCTGTTTTTT. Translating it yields CASSLWDLATGELFF.

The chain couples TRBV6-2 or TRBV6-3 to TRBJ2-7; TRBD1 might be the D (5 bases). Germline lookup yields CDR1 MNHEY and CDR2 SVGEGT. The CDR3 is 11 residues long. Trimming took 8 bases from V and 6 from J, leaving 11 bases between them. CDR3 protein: CASGQGPEQYV. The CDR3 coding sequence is TGTGCCAGCGGTCAGGGTCCCGAGCAGTACGTC.

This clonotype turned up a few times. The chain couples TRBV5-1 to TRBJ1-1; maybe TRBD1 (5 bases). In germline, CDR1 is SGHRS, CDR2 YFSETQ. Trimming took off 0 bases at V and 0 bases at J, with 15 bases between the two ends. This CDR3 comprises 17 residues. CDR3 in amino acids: CASSLGRDSSLNTEAFF. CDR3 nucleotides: TGCGCCAGCAGCTTGGGCAGGGACTCCTCACTGAACACTGAAGCTTTCTTT.

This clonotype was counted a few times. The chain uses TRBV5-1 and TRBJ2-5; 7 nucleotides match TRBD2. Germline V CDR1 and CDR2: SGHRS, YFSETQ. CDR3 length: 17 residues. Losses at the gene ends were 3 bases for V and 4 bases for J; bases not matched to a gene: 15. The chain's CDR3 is CASSWDWGGKLGETQYF. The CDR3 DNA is TGCGCCAGCAGCTGGGATTGGGGGGGAAAACTGGGAGAGACCCAGTACTTC.

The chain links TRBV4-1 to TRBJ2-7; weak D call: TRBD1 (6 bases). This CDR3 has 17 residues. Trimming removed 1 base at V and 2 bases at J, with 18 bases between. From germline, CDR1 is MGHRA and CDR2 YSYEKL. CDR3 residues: CASSQAPGTIFPYEQYV. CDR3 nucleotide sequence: TGCGCCAGCAGCCAAGCCCCCGGGACAATTTTTCCCTACGAGCAGTACGTC.

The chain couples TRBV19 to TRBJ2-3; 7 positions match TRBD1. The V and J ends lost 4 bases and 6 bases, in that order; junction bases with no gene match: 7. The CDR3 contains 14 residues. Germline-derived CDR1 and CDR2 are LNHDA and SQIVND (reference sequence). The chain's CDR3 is CASSRGQPQDTQYF. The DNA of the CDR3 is TGTGCCAGTAGTAGGGGACAGCCCCAGGATACGCAGTATTTT.

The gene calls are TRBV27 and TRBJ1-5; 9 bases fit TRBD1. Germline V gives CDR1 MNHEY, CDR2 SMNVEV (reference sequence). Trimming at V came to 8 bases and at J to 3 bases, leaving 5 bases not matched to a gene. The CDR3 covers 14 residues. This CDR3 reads CASGTGPLNQPQHF. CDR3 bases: TGTGCCAGCGGGACAGGGCCTCTCAATCAGCCCCAGCATTTT.

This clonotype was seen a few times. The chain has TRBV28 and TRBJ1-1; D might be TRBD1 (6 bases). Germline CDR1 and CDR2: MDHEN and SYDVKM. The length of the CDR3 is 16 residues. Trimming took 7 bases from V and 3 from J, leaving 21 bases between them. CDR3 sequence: CASTPPEGQGDTEAFF. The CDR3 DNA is TGTGCCAGCACCCCCCCGGAGGGACAAGGAGACACTGAAGCTTTCTTT.

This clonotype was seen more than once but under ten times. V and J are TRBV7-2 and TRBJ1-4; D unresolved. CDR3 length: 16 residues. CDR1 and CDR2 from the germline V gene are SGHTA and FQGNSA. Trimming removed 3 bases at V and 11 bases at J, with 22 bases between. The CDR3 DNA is TGTGCCAGCAGCTTCAGCCACACGGAACTTACCCGTAAACTGTTTTTT. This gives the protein CASSFSHTELTRKLFF.